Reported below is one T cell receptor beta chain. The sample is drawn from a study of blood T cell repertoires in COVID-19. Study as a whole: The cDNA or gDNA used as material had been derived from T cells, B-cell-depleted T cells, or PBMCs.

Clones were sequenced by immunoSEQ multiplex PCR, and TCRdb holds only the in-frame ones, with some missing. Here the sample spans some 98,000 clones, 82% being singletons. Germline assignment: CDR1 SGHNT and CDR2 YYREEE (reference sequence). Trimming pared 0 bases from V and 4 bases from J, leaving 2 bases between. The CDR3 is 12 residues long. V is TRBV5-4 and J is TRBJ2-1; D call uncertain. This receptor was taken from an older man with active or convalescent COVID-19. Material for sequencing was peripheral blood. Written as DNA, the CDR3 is TGTGCCAGCAGCTTGGCTTACAATGAGCAGTTCTTC. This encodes CASSLAYNEQFF.